This T cell receptor (beta chain) was captured in a study of blood T cell repertoires in COVID-19. Background on the study: PBMCs, B-cell-depleted T cells, or T cells provided the cDNA or gDNA that made up the material.

Repertoires were generated with immunoSEQ multiplex PCR, while TCRdb's copy carries only in-frame clones and drops some. Among fewer than 80,000 clones, about four fifths were seen once, and the ten largest hold almost 10%. The CDR3 spans 14 residues. V was shortened by 4 bases and J by 4 bases, with 14 bases between the two germline ends. CDR1 and CDR2 from the germline V gene are MNHEY and SVGEGT. The sample consisted of peripheral blood. The source of this sequence is a human donor in a cohort sampled during active COVID-19. The chain links TRBV6-2 or TRBV6-3 to TRBJ2-7, with D perhaps TRBD2 (6 bases). CDR3 residues: CASSLGDLRYEQYF. The DNA for the CDR3 is TGTGCCAGCAGTTTGGGGGACTTACGATACGAGCAGTACTTC.